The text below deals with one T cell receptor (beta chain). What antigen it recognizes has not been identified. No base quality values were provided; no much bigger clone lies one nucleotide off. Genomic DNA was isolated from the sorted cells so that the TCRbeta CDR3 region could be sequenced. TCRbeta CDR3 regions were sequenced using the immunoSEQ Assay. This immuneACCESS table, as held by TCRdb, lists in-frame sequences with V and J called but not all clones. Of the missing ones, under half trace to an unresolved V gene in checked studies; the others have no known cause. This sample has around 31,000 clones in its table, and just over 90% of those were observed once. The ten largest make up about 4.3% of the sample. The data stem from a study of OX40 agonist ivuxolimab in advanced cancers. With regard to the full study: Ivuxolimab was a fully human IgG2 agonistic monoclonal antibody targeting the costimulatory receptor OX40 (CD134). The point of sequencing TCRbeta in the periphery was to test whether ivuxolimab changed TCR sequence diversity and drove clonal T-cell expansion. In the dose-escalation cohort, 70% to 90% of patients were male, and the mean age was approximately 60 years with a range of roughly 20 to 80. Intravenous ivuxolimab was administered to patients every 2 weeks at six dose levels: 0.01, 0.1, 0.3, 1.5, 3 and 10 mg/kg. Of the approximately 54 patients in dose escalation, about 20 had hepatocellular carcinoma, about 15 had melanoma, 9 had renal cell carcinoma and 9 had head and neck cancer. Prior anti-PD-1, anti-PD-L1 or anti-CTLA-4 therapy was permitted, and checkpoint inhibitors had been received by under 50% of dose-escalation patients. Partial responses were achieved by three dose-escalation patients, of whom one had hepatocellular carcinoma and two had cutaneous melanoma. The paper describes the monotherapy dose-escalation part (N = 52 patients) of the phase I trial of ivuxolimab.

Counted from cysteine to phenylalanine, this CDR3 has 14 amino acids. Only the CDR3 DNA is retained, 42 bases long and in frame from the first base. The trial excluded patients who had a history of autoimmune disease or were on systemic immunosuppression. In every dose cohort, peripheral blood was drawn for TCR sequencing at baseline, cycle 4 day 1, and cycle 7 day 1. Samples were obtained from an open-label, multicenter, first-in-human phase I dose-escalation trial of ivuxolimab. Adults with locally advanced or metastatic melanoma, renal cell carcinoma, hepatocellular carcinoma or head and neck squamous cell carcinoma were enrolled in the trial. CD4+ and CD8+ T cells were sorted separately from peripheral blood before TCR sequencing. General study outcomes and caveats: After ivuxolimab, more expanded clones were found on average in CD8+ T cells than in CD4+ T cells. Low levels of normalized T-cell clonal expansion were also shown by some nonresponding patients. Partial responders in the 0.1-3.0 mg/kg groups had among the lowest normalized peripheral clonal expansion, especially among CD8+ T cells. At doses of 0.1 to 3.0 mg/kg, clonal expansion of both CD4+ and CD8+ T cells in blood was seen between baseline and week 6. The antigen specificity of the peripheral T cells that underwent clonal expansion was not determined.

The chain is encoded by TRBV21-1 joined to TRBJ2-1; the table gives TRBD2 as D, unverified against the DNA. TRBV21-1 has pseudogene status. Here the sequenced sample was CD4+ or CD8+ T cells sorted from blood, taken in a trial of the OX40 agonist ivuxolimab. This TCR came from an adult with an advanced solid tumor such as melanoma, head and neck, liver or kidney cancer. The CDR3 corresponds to CATQGTSAVDEQFF. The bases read TGTGCCACCCAGGGTACTAGCGCGGTCGATGAGCAGTTCTTC.